This paragraph covers one TCR beta chain sequence. What it recognizes is unknown. Expressed TCRB transcripts got sequenced, as all isolated RNA was reverse transcribed. Here immunoSEQ multiplex PCR was the method, and the copy in TCRdb shows in-frame clones only, minus some. Among about 44,000 clones listed, roughly 70% were seen once. This sample is part of a study of beta chain features in type 1 diabetes. For the study at large: Patients and healthy donors were similar in age, gender and cell yields. The study's findings and limits: All four CD4+ subsets from Type 1 diabetes patients carried moderately but significantly shorter TCRB CDR3s. Relative to healthy donors, patients appeared to have naive, central memory and Treg TCRB repertoires that were more similar. Reads derived from cDNA could over-represent cells showing high TCR expression.

Germline V gene data show CDR1 as ENHRY and CDR2 as SYGVKD. The V and J ends lost 0 bases and 4 bases respectively, with 17 bases between them. CDR3 size: 17 residues. The receptor was isolated from a woman under 30 with type 1 diabetes. Material: Tregs from blood. This chain connects TRBV10-3 to TRBJ2-3; D unresolved. The chain's CDR3 is CAISESVRGTRADTQYF. The CDR3 DNA is TGTGCCATCAGTGAGTCAGTTAGAGGCACTCGAGCAGATACGCAGTATTTT.